This T cell receptor (beta chain) emerged from a study of blood T cells in healthy people across ages. The study's findings and limits: The percentage of naive T cells correlated strongly with TCR beta diversity.

The CDR3 totals 13 residues. CDR1 and CDR2 (germline): MNHEY, SVGAGI. The germline V and J ends were trimmed by 4 bases and 5 bases, with 11 bases remaining between them. As concerns this clonotype: Its matching antigen is unknown.

A second about 6 to 12 cycle PCR used barcoded and J-beta primers. TCRdb independently ran MiXCR on the 5' RACE reads; one entry per CDR3 protein. Among roughly 1.4 million distinct CDR3 sequences, almost 60% were seen once, and the ten largest hold 5% to 7%. The TCR was taken from a man younger than 30 in good health. The chain carries TRBV6-5 and TRBJ2-5; D is perhaps TRBD1 or TRBD2 (5 bases each). Specimen: blood. CDR3 in amino acids: CASSLGPRETQYF. Here the CDR3 DNA reads TGTGCCAGCAGTTTGGGACCGAGGGAGACCCAGTACTTC.